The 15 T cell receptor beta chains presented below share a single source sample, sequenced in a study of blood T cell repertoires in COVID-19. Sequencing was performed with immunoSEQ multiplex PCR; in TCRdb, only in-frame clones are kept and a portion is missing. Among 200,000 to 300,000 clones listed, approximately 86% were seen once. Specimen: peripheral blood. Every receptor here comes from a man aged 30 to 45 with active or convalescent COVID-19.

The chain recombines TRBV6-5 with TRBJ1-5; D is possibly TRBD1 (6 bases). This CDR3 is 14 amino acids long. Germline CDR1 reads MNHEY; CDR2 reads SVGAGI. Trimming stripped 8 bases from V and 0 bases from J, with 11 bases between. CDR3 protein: CASGRRGSNQPQHF. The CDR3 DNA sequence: TGTGCCAGCGGGCGCAGGGGTAGCAATCAGCCCCAGCATTTT.

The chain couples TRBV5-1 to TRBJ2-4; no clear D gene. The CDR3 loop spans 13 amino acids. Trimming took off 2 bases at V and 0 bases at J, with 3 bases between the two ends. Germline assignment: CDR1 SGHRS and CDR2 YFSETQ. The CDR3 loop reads CASSLLAKNIQYF. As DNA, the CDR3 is TGCGCCAGCAGCTTACTAGCCAAAAACATTCAGTACTTC.

The CDR3 loop reads CASSLPGSGVHEQYF. The DNA of the CDR3 is TGTGCCAGCAGCCTTCCGGGATCGGGGGTTCACGAGCAGTACTTC. The chain uses TRBV28 and TRBJ2-7; D is possibly TRBD2 (6 bases). Germline V gives CDR1 MDHEN, CDR2 SYDVKM. This CDR3 spans 15 amino acids. The V and J ends lost 6 bases and 5 bases respectively, with 20 bases between them.

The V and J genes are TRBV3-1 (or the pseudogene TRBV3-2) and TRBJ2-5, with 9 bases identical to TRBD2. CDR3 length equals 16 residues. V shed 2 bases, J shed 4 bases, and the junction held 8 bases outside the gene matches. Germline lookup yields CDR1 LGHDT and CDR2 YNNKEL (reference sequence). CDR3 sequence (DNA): TGTGCCAGCAGCCAATCCCCGCGGGGGGGGAGAGAGACCCAGTACTTC. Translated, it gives CASSQSPRGGRETQYF.

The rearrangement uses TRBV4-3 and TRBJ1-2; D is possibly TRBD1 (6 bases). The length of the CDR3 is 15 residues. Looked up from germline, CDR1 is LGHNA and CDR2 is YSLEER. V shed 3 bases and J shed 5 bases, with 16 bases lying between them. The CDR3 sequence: CASSHNAGALYGYTF. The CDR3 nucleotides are TGCGCCAGCAGCCACAACGCGGGGGCGTTATATGGCTACACCTTC.

The CDR3 region has the DNA TGTGCCAGCAGCTTCGCTAGCGGGGGCCGGGACTCCTACGAGCAGTACTTC. Its translation: CASSFASGGRDSYEQYF. V usage is TRBV7-2 and J usage is TRBJ2-7; 10 bases agree with TRBD2. The CDR3 spans 17 residues. CDR1 SGHTA and CDR2 FQGNSA come from the germline V gene. Trimming at V came to 3 bases and at J to 0 bases, leaving 8 bases not matched to a gene.

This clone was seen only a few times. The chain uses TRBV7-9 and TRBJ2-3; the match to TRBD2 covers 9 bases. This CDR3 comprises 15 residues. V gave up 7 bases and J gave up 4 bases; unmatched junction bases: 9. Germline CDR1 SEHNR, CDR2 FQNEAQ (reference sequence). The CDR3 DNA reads TGTGCCAGCACTCCTGGCGGGGGGGCGTCAGATACGCAGTATTTT. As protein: CASTPGGGASDTQYF.

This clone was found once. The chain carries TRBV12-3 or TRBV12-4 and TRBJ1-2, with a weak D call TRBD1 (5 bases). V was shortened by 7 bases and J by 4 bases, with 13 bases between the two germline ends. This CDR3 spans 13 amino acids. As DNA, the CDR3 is TGTGCCAGCACTGGGCAGGGCCCCTATGGCTACACCTTC. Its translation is CASTGQGPYGYTF.

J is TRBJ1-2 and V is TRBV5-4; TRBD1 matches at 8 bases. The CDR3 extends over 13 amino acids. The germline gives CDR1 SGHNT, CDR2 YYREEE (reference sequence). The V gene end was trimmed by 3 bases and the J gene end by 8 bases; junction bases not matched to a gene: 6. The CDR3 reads CASSSQGAGGYTF. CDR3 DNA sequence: TGTGCCAGCAGCTCTCAGGGGGCTGGGGGCTACACCTTC.

The CDR3 is CASSTIGQQPQHF. The CDR3, as DNA: TGTGCCAGTAGCACGATTGGACAACAGCCCCAGCATTTT. The gene calls are TRBV19 and TRBJ1-5; a possible D gene is TRBD1 (5 bases). With 6 bases removed from V and 7 bases from J, the gap between germline ends came to 13 bases. The CDR3 extends over 13 amino acids. The germline V gene has CDR1 LNHDA and CDR2 SQIVND (reference sequence).

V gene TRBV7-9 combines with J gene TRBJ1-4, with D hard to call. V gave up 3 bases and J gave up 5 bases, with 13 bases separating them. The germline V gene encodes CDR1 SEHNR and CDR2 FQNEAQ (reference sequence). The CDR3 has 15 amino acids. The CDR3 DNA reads TGTGCCAGCAGCTTGCCGCCGGGAATGAATGAAAAACTGTTTTTT. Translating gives CASSLPPGMNEKLFF.

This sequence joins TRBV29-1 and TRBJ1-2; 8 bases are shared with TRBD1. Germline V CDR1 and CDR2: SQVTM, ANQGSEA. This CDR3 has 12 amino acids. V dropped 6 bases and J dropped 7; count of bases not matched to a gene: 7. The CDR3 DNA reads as TGCAGCGTCGTAGGACAGGGAAGTGGCTACACCTTC. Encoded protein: CSVVGQGSGYTF.

This chain's CDR3 is CASRIGAAGGPGDTQYF. The DNA for the CDR3 is TGTGCCAGCAGAATCGGTGCGGCGGGGGGGCCGGGAGATACGCAGTATTTT. The chain carries TRBV21-1 and TRBJ2-3; the table calls TRBD2, which could not be checked here. TRBV21-1 is a recognized pseudogene. The CDR3 covers 17 residues.

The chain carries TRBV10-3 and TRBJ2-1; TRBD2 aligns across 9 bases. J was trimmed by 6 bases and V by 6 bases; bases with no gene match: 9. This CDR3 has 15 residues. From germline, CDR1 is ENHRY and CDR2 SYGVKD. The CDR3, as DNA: TGTGCCATCAGCCCCTCGGGCGGGGGGGCCAATGAGCAGTTCTTC. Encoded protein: CAISPSGGGANEQFF.

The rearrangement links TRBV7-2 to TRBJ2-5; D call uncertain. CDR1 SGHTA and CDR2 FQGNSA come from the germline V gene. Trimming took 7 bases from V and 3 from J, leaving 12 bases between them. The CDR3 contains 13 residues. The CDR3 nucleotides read TGTGCCAGCAAGAGAGCGAGAGAAGAGACCCAGTACTTC. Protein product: CASKRAREETQYF.